These 15 T cell receptor beta chains originate from one sample sequenced in a study of T-cell reconstitution after alpha-beta-depleted transplantation in children. Unique molecular identifiers were used to barcode this TCRbeta library. TCRdb reanalysed the PCR reads using MiXCR and keeps one entry per CDR3 protein. The sample lists hundreds of thousands of distinct CDR3 sequences; about an eighth were seen once. The source was PBMCs, collected from the stem cell graft. Source of these receptors: a human donor who donated a stem cell graft to a child with Fanconi anemia.

The chain links TRBV12-3 or TRBV12-4 to TRBJ1-5, with 10 bases matching TRBD1. V shed 6 bases, J shed 6 bases, and the junction held 5 bases outside the gene matches. The CDR3 totals 14 residues. Written as DNA, the CDR3 is TGTGCCAGCAGCAGACAGGGGGCAAGTCAGCCCCAGCATTTT. It is translated as CASSRQGASQPQHF.

This clonotype was found many times. V usage is TRBV12-3 or TRBV12-4 and J usage is TRBJ2-2, with D perhaps matching TRBD1 (7 bases). This CDR3 has 15 amino acids. The V end was cut by 3 bases, the J end by 3 bases, with 11 bases between. CDR3 nucleotide sequence: TGTGCCAGCAGTTTGCAGGGGGGTCACACCGGGGAGCTGTTTTTT. It translates to CASSLQGGHTGELFF.

This clonotype was recorded at least ten times. The chain uses TRBV6-6 and TRBJ1-1; 7 bases fit TRBD1. This CDR3 is 11 amino acids long. With V trimmed by 6 bases and J by 10 bases, 5 bases remained unmatched. From germline, CDR1 is MNHNY and CDR2 SVGAGI (reference sequence). The DNA for the CDR3 is TGTGCCAGCAGCCAGGGGGAACGAGCTTTCTTT. It translates to CASSQGERAFF.

The chain has TRBV9 and TRBJ2-4; D tentatively fits TRBD1 or TRBD2 (5 bases each). CDR1 and CDR2 from the germline V gene are SGDLS and YYNGEE. CDR3 size: 14 residues. The V gene lost 0 bases and the J gene lost 4 bases, with 8 bases spanning the gap. CDR3 sequence: CASSVGDGKNIQYF. The DNA for the CDR3 is TGTGCCAGCAGCGTAGGGGACGGGAAAAACATTCAGTACTTC.

V usage is TRBV4-3 and J usage is TRBJ2-1; D unresolved. There are 13 residues in the CDR3. Trimming left V 0 bases short and J 10 bases short, with 10 bases between. Germline values: CDR1 LGHNA, CDR2 YSLEER. This chain's CDR3 is CASSQEGRGEQFF. The DNA for the CDR3 is TGCGCCAGCAGCCAAGAAGGGCGAGGCGAGCAGTTCTTC.

V gene TRBV12-3 or TRBV12-4 combines with J gene TRBJ2-1; D is uncertain. V was trimmed by 3 bases and J by 0 bases, leaving 12 bases between them. There are 16 residues in the CDR3. Here the CDR3 reads CASSFAWEPSYNEQFF. The CDR3 nucleotides read TGTGCCAGCAGTTTTGCGTGGGAACCCTCCTACAATGAGCAGTTCTTC.

The chain couples TRBV28 to TRBJ2-3; 8 nucleotides match TRBD2. Germline CDR1 MDHEN, CDR2 SYDVKM. The CDR3 spans 14 residues. J gave up 5 bases and V 4 bases, and 5 bases lay outside the gene matches. DNA for the CDR3: TGTGCCAGCAGTTCGGGGGGGTCCATAGATACGCAGTATTTT. Translated, it gives CASSSGGSIDTQYF.

This rearrangement joins TRBV18 to TRBJ2-4, with D possibly being TRBD1 or TRBD2 (6 bases each). Per the germline V gene, CDR1 is KGHSH and CDR2 is LQKENI. The CDR3 spans 19 residues. V dropped 4 bases and J dropped 2 bases, with 24 bases sitting between them. The CDR3 loop is CASSQMPGRGGMTKNIQYF. The CDR3, as DNA: TGTGCCAGCTCACAAATGCCGGGTCGAGGGGGGATGACCAAAAACATTCAGTACTTC. Combining the CDR3 with reference TRBV18 and TRBJ2-4 gives the whole variable domain NAGVMQNPRHLVRRRGQEARLRCSPMKGHSHVYWYRQLPEEGLKFMVYLQKENIIDESGMPKERFSAEFPKEGPSILRIQQVVRGDSAAYFCASSQMPGRGGMTKNIQYFGAGTRLSVL.

This clonotype was picked up many times. The J gene is TRBJ2-3, the V gene TRBV7-2, with TRBD1 as a possible D gene (7 bases). The CDR3 runs to 15 residues. CDR1 and CDR2 (germline): SGHTA, FQGNSA. V was clipped by 1 base and J by 4 bases, with 12 bases between them. Written as DNA, the CDR3 is TGTGCCAGCAGCTTAGGGACTACAGGGGCAGATACGCAGTATTTT. It codes for CASSLGTTGADTQYF.

The rearrangement uses TRBV10-3 and TRBJ1-5, with 12 bases that match TRBD1. In germline, CDR1 is ENHRY, CDR2 SYGVKD. The CDR3 length is 14 residues. Trimming removed 8 bases from V and 6 bases from J; junction bases left unmatched: 5. The CDR3 DNA reads TGTGCCATCGGGGGACAGGGGGCCTTTCAGCCCCAGCATTTT. Translation: CAIGGQGAFQPQHF.

This clonotype has only a few counts. This chain joins TRBV2 and TRBJ2-6; TRBD1 might be the D (6 bases). Germline V gene lookup returns CDR1 SNHLY and CDR2 FYNNEI. Trimming shortened V by 0 bases and J by 0 bases, and 12 bases separated the two germline ends. This CDR3 spans 18 amino acids. The DNA for the CDR3 is TGTGCCAGCAGTGAAGCACACAGGGTTATCTCTGGGGCCAACGTCCTGACTTTC. As protein: CASSEAHRVISGANVLTF.

There are a few counts of this clonotype. The chain couples TRBV2 to TRBJ2-7; D is ambiguous. Trimming took off 6 bases at V and 5 bases at J, with 17 bases between the two ends. Germline V lookup: CDR1 SNHLY, CDR2 FYNNEI. The CDR3 totals 14 residues. The chain's CDR3 is CASSAVGLWNEQYF. The CDR3 DNA sequence: TGTGCCAGCAGCGCCGTGGGCCTCTGGAACGAGCAGTACTTC.

This chain links TRBV14 with TRBJ1-6; a possible D gene is TRBD1 (5 bases). The CDR3 sequence is 18 residues long. CDR1 and CDR2 (germline): SGHDN, FVKESK. Trimming took 3 bases from V and 8 from J, leaving 23 bases between them. CDR3 bases: TGTGCCAGCAGCCACGGGGCTGGTTGGGAAGGGAAACATTCACCCCTCCACTTT. Translation: CASSHGAGWEGKHSPLHF.

The V and J genes are TRBV6-2 or TRBV6-3 and TRBJ2-1, with TRBD2 matching 10 bases. V shed 8 bases and J 8 bases; nucleotides not matched to a gene: 15. CDR3 length equals 16 residues. Germline lookup yields CDR1 MNHEY and CDR2 SVGEGT. The chain's CDR3 is CASVSRSGGARDEQFF. CDR3 coding DNA: TGTGCCAGCGTATCGCGGAGCGGGGGGGCCCGGGATGAGCAGTTCTTC.

The V call is TRBV3-1, the J call TRBJ1-4, with 7 bases aligning to TRBD1. The V and J ends lost 2 bases and 8 bases, in that order; junction bases with no gene match: 5. This CDR3 is built from 14 residues. The germline CDR1 and CDR2 sequences are LGHDT and YNNKEL (reference sequence). CDR3 DNA sequence: TGTGCCAGCAGCCAAACGGGACAGAAGGAAAAACTGTTTTTT. Its protein is CASSQTGQKEKLFF.